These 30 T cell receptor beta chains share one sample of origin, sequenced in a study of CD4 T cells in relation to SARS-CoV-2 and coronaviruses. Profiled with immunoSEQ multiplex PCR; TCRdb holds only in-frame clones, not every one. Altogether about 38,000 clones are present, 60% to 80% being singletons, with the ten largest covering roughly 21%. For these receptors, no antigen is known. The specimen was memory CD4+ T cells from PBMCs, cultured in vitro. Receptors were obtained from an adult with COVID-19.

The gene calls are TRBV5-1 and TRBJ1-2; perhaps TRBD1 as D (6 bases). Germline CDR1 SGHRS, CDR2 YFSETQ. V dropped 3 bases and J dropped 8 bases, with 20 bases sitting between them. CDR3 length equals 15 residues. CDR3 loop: CASSSRKTGTSGYTF. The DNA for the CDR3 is TGCGCCAGCAGCTCTCGTAAGACAGGAACTAGCGGCTACACCTTC.

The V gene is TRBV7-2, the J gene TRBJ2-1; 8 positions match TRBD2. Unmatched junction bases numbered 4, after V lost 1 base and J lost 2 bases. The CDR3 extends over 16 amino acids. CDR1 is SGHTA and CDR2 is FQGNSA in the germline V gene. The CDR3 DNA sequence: TGTGCCAGCAGCTTAGGTTCCGGGAGGGCCTACAATGAGCAGTTCTTC. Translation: CASSLGSGRAYNEQFF.

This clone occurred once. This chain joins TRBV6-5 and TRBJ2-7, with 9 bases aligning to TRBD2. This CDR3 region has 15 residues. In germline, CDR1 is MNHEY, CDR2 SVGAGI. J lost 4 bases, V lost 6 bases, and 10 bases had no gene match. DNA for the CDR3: TGTGCCAGCAGCCTAGTTGGCGGGAGGGCGTACGAGCAGTACTTC. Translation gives CASSLVGGRAYEQYF.

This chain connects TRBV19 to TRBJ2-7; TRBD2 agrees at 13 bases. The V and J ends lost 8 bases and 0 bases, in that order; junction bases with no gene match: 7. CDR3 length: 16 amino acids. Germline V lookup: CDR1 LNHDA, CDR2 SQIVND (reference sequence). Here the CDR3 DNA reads TGTGCCAGTCGGACTAGCGGGAGATCGTCCTCCTACGAGCAGTACTTC. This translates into CASRTSGRSSSYEQYF. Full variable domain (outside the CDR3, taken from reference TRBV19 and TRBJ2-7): DGGITQSPKYLFRKEGQNVTLSCEQNLNHDAMYWYRQDPGQGLRLIYYSQIVNDFQKGDIAEGYSVSREKKESFPLTVTSAQKNPTAFYLCASRTSGRSSSYEQYFGPGTRLTVT.

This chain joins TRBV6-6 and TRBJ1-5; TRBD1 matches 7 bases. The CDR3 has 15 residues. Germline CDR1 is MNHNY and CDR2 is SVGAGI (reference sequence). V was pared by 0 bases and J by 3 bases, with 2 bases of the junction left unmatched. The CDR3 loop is CASSYSDRDNQPQHF. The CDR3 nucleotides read TGTGCCAGCAGTTACTCAGACAGGGACAATCAGCCCCAGCATTTT.

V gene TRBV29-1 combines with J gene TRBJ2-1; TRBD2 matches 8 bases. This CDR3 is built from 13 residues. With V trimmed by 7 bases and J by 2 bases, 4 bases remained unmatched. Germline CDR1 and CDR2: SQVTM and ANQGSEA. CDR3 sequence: CSARLATYNEQFF. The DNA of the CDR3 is TGCAGCGCGAGACTAGCGACCTACAATGAGCAGTTCTTC.

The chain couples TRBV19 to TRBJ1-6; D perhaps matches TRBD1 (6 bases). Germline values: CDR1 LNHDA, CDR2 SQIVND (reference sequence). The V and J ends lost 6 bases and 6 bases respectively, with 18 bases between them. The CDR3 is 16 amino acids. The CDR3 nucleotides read TGTGCCAGTAGCCGAAGGGGCCAACAGGGTAATTCACCCCTCCACTTT. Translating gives CASSRRGQQGNSPLHF.

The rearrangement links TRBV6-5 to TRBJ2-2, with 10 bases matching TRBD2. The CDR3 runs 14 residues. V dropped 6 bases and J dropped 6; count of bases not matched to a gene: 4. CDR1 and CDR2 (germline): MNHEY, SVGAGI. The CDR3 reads CASRQGLASGELFF. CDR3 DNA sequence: TGTGCCAGCAGGCAGGGACTAGCGTCCGGGGAGCTGTTTTTT.

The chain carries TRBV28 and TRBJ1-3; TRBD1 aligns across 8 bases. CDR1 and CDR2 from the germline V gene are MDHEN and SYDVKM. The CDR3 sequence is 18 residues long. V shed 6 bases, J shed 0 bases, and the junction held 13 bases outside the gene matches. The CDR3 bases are TGTGCCAGCAGGCCAAACTCAAGGACAGGGCGCTCTGGAAACACCATATATTTT. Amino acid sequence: CASRPNSRTGRSGNTIYF.

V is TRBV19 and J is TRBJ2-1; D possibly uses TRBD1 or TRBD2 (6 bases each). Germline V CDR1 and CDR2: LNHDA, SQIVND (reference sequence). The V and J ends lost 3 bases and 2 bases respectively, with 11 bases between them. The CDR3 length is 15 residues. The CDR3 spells CASSMSRGAYNEQFF. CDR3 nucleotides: TGTGCCAGTAGTATGAGTAGGGGGGCCTACAATGAGCAGTTCTTC.

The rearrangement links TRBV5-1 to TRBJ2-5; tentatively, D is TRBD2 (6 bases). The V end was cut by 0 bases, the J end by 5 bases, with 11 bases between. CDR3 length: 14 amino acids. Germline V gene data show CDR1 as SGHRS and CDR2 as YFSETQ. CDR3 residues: CASSLGDWHETQYF. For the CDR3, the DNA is TGCGCCAGCAGCTTGGGGGACTGGCACGAGACCCAGTACTTC.

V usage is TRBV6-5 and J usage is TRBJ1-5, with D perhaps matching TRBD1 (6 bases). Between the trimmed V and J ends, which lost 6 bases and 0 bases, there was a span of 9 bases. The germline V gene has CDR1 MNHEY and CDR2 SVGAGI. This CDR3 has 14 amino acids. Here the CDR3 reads CASRRTDSNQPQHF. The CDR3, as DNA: TGTGCCAGCAGGAGGACAGATAGCAATCAGCCCCAGCATTTT.

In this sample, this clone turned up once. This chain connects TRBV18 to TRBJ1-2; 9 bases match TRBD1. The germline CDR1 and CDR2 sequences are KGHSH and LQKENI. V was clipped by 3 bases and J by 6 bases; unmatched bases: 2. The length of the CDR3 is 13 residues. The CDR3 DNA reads TGTGCCAGCTCACCGGGGGACAGGGATGGCTACACCTTC. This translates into CASSPGDRDGYTF.

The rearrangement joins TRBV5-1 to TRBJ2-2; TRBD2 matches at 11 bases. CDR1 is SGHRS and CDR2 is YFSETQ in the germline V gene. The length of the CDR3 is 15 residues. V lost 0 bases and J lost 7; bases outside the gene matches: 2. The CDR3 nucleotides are TGCGCCAGCAGCTTGGTGGGACTAGCGGTCGGGGAGCTGTTTTTT. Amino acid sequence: CASSLVGLAVGELFF.

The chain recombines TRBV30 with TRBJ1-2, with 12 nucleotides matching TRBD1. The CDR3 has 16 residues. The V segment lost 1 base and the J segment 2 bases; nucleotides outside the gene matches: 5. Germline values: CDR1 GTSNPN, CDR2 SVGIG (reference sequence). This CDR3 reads CAWSAQGQGANYGYTF. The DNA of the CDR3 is TGTGCCTGGAGTGCACAGGGACAGGGGGCAAACTATGGCTACACCTTC.

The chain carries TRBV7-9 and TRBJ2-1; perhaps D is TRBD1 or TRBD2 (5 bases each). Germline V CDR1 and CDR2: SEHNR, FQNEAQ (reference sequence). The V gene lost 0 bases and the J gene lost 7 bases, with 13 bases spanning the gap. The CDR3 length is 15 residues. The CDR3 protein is CASSLASLGPNEQFF. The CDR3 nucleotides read TGTGCCAGCAGCTTAGCTTCCCTGGGACCTAATGAGCAGTTCTTC.

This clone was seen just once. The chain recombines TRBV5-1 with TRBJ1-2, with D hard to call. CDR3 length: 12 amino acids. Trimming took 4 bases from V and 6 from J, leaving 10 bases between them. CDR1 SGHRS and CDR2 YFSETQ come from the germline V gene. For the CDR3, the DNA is TGCGCCAGCAGCGAGCCGGGGAATGGCTACACCTTC. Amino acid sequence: CASSEPGNGYTF. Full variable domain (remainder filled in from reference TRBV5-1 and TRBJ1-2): KAGVTQTPRYLIKTRGQQVTLSCSPISGHRSVSWYQQTPGQGLQFLFEYFSETQRNKGNFPGRFSGRQFSNSRSEMNVSTLELGDSALYLCASSEPGNGYTFGSGTRLTVV.

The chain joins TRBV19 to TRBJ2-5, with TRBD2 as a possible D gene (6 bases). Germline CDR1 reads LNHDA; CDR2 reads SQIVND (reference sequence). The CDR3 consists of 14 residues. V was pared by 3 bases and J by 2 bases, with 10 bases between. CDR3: CASSISGTQETQYF. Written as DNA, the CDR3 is TGTGCCAGTAGTATTTCCGGGACTCAAGAGACCCAGTACTTC.

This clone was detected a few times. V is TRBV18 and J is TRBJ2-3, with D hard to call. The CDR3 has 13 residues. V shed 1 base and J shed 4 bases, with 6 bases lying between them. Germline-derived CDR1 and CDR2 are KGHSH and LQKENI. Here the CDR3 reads CASSPQGADTQYF. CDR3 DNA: TGTGCCAGCTCACCACAGGGCGCAGATACGCAGTATTTT.

The CDR3 sequence: CAISDSGTAYEQYF. In nucleotides, the CDR3 is TGTGCCATCAGTGATAGTGGGACAGCCTACGAGCAGTACTTC. The chain joins TRBV10-3 to TRBJ2-7; 7 nucleotides match TRBD1. CDR1 ENHRY and CDR2 SYGVKD come from the germline V gene. This CDR3 has 14 amino acids. Losses at the gene ends were 3 bases for V and 2 bases for J; bases not matched to a gene: 4.

As DNA, the CDR3 is TGTGCCAGCAGTCCCCCCTCCCGGACAGAGAAAGAGACCCAGTACTTC. Residues: CASSPPSRTEKETQYF. The chain links TRBV28 to TRBJ2-5; the D gene is possibly TRBD1 (6 bases). CDR3 length equals 16 residues. The germline V gene encodes CDR1 MDHEN and CDR2 SYDVKM. Trimming shortened V by 5 bases and J by 3 bases, and 19 bases separated the two germline ends. Filled out from reference TRBV28 and TRBJ2-5, the complete variable domain reads DVKVTQSSRYLVKRTGEKVFLECVQDMDHENMFWYRQDPGLGLRLIYFSYDVKMKEKGDIPEGYSVSREKKERFSLILESASTNQTSMYLCASSPPSRTEKETQYFGPGTRLLVL.

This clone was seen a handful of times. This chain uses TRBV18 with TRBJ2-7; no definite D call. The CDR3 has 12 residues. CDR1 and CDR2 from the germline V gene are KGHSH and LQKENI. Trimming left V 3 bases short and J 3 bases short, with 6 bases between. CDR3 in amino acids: CASSPRSYEQYF. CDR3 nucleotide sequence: TGTGCCAGCTCACCCCGTAGCTACGAGCAGTACTTC. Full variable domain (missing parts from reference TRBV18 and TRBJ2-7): NAGVMQNPRHLVRRRGQEARLRCSPMKGHSHVYWYRQLPEEGLKFMVYLQKENIIDESGMPKERFSAEFPKEGPSILRIQQVVRGDSAAYFCASSPRSYEQYFGPGTRLTVT.

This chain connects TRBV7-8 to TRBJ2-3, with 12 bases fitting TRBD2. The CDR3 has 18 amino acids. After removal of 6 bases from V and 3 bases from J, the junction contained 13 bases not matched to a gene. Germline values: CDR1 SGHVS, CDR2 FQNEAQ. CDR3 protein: CASSLTTPTSGRTDTQYF. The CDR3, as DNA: TGTGCCAGCAGTTTAACAACTCCGACTAGCGGGAGAACAGATACGCAGTATTTT.

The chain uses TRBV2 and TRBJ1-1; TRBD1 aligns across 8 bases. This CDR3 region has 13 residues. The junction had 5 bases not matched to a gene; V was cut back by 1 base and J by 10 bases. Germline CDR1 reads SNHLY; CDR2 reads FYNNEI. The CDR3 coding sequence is TGTGCCAGCAGTGAAGAACAGGGGACAGGAGCTTTCTTT. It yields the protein CASSEEQGTGAFF.

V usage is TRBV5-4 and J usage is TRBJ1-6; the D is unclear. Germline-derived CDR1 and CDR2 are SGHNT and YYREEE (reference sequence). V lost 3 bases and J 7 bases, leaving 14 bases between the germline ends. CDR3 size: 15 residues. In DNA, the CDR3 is TGTGCCAGCAGCTCACGACAAATTTGGAATTCACCCCTCCACTTT. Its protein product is CASSSRQIWNSPLHF.

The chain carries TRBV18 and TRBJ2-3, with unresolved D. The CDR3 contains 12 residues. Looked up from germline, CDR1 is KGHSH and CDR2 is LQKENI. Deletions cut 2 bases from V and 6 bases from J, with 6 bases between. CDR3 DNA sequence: TGTGCCAGCTCACCAGGGCCCGATACGCAGTATTTT. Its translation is CASSPGPDTQYF.

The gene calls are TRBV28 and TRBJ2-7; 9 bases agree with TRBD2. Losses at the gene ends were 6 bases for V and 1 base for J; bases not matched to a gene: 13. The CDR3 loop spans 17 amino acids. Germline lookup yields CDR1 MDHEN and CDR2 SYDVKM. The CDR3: CASRATGGAGGSYEQYF. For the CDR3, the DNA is TGTGCCAGCAGGGCGACCGGGGGAGCGGGAGGATCCTACGAGCAGTACTTC.

The CDR3 sequence: CASSVHSGRAPSGANVLTF. DNA for the CDR3: TGTGCCAGCAGCGTCCACAGCGGGAGGGCCCCCTCTGGGGCCAACGTCCTGACTTTC. The V call is TRBV9, the J call TRBJ2-6; 10 positions agree with TRBD2. V trimming: 2 bases; J trimming: 0 bases; junction bases outside the gene matches: 8. The length of the CDR3 is 19 residues. Germline CDR1 is SGDLS and CDR2 is YYNGEE.

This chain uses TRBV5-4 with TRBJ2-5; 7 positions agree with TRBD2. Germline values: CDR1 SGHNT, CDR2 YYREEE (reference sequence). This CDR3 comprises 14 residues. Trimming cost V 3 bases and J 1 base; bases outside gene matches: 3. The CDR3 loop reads CASSSGGAQETQYF. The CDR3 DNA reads TGTGCCAGCAGCTCGGGGGGAGCCCAAGAGACCCAGTACTTC.

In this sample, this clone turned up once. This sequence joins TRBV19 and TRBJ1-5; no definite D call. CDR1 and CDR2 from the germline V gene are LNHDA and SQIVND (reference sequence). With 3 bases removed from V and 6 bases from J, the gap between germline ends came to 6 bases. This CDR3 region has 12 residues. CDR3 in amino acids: CASSIQVQPQHF. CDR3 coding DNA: TGTGCCAGTAGTATCCAGGTTCAGCCCCAGCATTTT. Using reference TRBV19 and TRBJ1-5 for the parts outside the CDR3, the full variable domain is DGGITQSPKYLFRKEGQNVTLSCEQNLNHDAMYWYRQDPGQGLRLIYYSQIVNDFQKGDIAEGYSVSREKKESFPLTVTSAQKNPTAFYLCASSIQVQPQHFGDGTRLSIL.